This is a list of T cell receptor beta chains from one sample in a study of early T cells in non-severe SARS-CoV-2 infection. From the 5' RACE reads, TCRdb called clonotypes with MiXCR, one entry per CDR3 protein. This table has roughly 97,000 distinct CDR3 sequences, approximately 9.9% appearing once. This material consisted of whole blood, taken at baseline. Receptors originate from an adult who was a healthcare worker with PCR-confirmed SARS-CoV-2 infection or an uninfected control (not recorded which). The CDR3 runs from the conserved cysteine through the conserved F or W. A D gene is named only where the DNA matches it firmly. Not every row has a clone size; where given, it reads once, few, many or a size class.

>many|.|14|TRBV7-8|TRBJ2-3
TGTGCCAGCAGCCCCCGGGGTGACACAGATACGCAGTATTTT
CASSPRGDTDTQYF
>.|.|13|TRBV12-3/TRBV12-4|TRBJ2-7
TGTGCCAGCAGTCGAAACAGGTGGGCCGAGCAGTACTTC
CASSRNRWAEQYF
>many|.|13|TRBV7-3|TRBJ2-1
TGTGCCAGCAGCTTAAGTAGAGGCAATGAGCAGTTCTTC
CASSLSRGNEQFF
>.|TRBD2|17|TRBV7-2|TRBJ2-1
TGTGCCAGCAGCTTAGAAGCGGGAGGGTGGACCTACAATGAGCAGTTCTTC
CASSLEAGGWTYNEQFF
>.|TRBD2|18|TRBV27|TRBJ2-7
TGTGCCAGCAGTTTTTCCGGGACTAGCGGGAGGAGAACCTACGAGCAGTACTTC
CASSFSGTSGRRTYEQYF
>.|.|12|TRBV30|TRBJ1-2
TGTGCCTGGAGTCCTTCGACCCGAGGCTACACCTTC
CAWSPSTRGYTF
>few|.|15|TRBV18|TRBJ2-1
TGTGCCAGCTTACACTATCCCGACCGAGACAATGAGCAGTTCTTC
CASLHYPDRDNEQFF
>.|TRBD2|15|TRBV2|TRBJ2-7
TGTGCCAGCAAGATAACTAGCGGGGGGCCCTACGAGCAGTACTTC
CASKITSGGPYEQYF
>many|.|10|TRBV20-1|TRBJ1-3
TGCAGTGCTAGAGATGACACCATATATTTT
CSARDDTIYF
>.|.|14|TRBV2|TRBJ2-3
TGTGCCAGCCTCGGCAGAAGCCTCACAGATACGCAGTATTTT
CASLGRSLTDTQYF
>many|TRBD2|14|TRBV28|TRBJ2-1
TGTGCCGGTGGGACTAGCGGGAATTACAATGAGCAGTTCTTC
CAGGTSGNYNEQFF